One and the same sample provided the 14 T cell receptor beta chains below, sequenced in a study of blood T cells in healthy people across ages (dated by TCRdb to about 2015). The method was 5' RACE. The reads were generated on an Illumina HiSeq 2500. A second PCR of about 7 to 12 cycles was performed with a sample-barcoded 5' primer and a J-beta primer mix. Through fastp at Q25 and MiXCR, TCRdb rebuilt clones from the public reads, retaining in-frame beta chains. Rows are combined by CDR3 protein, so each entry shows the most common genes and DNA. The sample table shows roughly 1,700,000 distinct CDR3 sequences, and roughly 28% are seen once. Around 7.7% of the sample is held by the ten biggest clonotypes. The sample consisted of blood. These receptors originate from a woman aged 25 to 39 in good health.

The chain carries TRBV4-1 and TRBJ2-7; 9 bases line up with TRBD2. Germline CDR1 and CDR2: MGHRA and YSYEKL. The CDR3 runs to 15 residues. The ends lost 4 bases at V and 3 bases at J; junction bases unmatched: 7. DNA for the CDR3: TGCGCCAGCAGCCGTGGAGCGGGAGGCCTCTACGAGCAGTACTTC. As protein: CASSRGAGGLYEQYF.

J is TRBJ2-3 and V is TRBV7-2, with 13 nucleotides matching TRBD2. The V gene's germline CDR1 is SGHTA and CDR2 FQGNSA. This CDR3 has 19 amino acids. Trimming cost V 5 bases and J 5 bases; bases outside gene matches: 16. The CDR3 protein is CASSPPGTSGAYVRDTQYF. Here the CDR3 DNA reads TGTGCCAGCAGCCCCCCAGGGACTAGCGGGGCCTATGTAAGAGATACGCAGTATTTT.

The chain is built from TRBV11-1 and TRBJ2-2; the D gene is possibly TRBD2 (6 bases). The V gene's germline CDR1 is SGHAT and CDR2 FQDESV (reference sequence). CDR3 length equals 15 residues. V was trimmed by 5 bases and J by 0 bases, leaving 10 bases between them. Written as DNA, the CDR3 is TGTGCCAGCAGCAAACTAGCTACGAACACCGGGGAGCTGTTTTTT. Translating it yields CASSKLATNTGELFF.

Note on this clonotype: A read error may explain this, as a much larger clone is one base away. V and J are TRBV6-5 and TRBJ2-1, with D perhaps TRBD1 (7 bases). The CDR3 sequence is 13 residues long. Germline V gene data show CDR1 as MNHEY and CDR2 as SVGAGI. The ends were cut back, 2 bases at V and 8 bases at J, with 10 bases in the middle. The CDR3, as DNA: TGTGCCAGCAGTTACGGAGGGGGCGATGAGCAGTTCTTC. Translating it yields CASSYGGGDEQFF.

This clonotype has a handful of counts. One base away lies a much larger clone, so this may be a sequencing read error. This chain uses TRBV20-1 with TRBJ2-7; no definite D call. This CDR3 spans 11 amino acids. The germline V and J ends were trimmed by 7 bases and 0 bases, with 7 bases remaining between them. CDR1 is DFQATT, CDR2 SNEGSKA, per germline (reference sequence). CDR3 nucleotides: TGCAGTGTCGGATGCTCCTACGAGCAGTACTTC. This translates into CSVGCSYEQYF.

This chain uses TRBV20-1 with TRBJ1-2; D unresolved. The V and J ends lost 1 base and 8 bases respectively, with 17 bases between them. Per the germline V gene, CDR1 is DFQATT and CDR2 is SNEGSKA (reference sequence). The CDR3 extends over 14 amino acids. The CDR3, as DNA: TGCAGTGCTAGAGGCGGGAGTGGGATATACGGCTACACCTTC. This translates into CSARGGSGIYGYTF.

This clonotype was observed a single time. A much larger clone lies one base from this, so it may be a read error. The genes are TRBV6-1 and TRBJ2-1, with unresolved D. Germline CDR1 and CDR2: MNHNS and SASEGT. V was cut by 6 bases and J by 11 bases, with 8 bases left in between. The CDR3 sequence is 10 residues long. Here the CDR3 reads CASSGRKQFF. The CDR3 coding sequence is TGTGCCAGCAGCGGGCGGAAGCAGTTCTTC.

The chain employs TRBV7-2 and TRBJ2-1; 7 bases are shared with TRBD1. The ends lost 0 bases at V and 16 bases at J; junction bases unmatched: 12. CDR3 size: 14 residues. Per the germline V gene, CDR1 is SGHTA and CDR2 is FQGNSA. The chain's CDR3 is CASSLAWGDRAHFF. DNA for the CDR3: TGTGCCAGCAGCTTAGCTTGGGGAGACAGGGCTCATTTCTTC.

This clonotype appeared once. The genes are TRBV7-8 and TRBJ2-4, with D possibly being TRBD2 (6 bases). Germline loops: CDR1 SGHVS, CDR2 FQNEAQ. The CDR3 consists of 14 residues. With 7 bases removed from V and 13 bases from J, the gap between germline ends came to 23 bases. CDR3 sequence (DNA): TGTGCCAGCACCGGGACTGTCTTATCAGATGAGCAGTACTTC. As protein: CASTGTVLSDEQYF.

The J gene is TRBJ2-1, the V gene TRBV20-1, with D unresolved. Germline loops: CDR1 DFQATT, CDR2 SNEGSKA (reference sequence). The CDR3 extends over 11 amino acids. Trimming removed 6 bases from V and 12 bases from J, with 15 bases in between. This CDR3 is CSATAFGGQFF. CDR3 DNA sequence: TGCAGTGCCACAGCATTTGGTGGGCAGTTCTTC.

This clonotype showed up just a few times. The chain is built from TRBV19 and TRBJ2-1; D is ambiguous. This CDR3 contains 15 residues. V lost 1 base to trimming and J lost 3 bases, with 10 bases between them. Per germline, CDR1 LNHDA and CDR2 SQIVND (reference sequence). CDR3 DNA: TGTGCCAGTAGTATAGTCGGCGGACGCTACAATGAGCAGTTCTTC. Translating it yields CASSIVGGRYNEQFF.

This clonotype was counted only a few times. CDR3 region: CSARSTEAGGYYGYTF. The DNA of the CDR3 is TGCAGTGCTAGAAGTACTGAAGCGGGGGGCTATTATGGCTACACCTTC. The chain joins TRBV20-1 to TRBJ1-2, with D possibly being TRBD1 (6 bases). The CDR3 runs 16 residues. Germline CDR1 and CDR2: DFQATT and SNEGSKA (reference sequence). V lost 2 bases, J lost 5 bases, and 21 bases lay in between.

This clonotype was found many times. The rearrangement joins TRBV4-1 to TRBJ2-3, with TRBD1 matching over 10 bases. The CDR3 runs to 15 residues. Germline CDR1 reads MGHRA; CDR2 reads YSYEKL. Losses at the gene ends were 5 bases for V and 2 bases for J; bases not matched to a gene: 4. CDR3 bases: TGCGCCAGCAGCATGGGACAGGGGTCCACAGATACGCAGTATTTT. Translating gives CASSMGQGSTDTQYF.

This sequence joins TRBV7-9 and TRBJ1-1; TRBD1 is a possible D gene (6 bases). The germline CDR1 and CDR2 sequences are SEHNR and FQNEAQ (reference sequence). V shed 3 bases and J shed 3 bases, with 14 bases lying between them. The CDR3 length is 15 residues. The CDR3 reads CASSLARTADTEAFF. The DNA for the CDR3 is TGTGCCAGCAGCTTGGCGCGGACAGCGGACACTGAAGCTTTCTTT.